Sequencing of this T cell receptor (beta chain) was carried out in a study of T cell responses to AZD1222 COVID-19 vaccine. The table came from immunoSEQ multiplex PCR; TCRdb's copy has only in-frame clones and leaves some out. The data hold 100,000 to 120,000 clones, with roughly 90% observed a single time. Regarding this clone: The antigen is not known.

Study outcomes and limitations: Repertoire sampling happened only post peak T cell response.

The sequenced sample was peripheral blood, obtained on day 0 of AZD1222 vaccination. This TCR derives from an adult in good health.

CDR3 protein: CASSSNVLPGLLRTGELFF. CDR3 nucleotides: TGTGCCAGCAGCTCGAACGTTTTACCGGGACTACTTAGGACCGGGGAGCTGTTTTTT. This sequence joins TRBV5-6 and TRBJ2-2; 7 nucleotides agree with TRBD2. Germline values: CDR1 SGHDT, CDR2 YYEEEE. Trimming cost V 3 bases and J 5 bases; bases outside gene matches: 19. This CDR3 spans 19 amino acids.